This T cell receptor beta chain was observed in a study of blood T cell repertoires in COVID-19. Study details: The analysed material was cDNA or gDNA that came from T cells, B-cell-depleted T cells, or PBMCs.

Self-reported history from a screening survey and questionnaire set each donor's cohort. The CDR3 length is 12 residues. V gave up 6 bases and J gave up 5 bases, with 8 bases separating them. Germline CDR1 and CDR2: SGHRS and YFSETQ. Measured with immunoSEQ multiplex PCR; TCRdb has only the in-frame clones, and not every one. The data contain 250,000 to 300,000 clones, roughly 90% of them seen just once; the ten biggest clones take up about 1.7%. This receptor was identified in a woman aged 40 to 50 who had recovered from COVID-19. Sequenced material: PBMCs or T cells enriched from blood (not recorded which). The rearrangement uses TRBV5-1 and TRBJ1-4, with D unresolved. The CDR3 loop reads CASTEPNEKLFF. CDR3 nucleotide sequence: TGCGCCAGCACCGAGCCCAATGAAAAACTGTTTTTT. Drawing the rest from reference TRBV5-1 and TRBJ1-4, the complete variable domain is KAGVTQTPRYLIKTRGQQVTLSCSPISGHRSVSWYQQTPGQGLQFLFEYFSETQRNKGNFPGRFSGRQFSNSRSEMNVSTLELGDSALYLCASTEPNEKLFFGSGTQLSVL.